This T cell receptor beta chain originates from a study of T cells after yellow fever vaccination. The junction had 2 bases not matched to a gene; V was cut back by 1 base and J by 0 bases. Germline lookup yields CDR1 SGHTA and CDR2 FQGNSA. This CDR3 has 16 amino acids. Template switching with 5'RACE generated the TCR cDNA and added a universal primer site and UMIs. TCRdb re-analysed the 5' RACE reads in MiXCR, keeping a single row per CDR3 protein. This sample carries about 49,000 distinct CDR3 sequences, around 7% of them seen once, and the ten largest clones take roughly 31%. This clonotype was seen ten or more times.

The genes are TRBV7-2 and TRBJ2-3; 9 bases map to TRBD2. The material sequenced was CD8+ T cells sorted from PBMCs, taken more than 14 days after the first yellow fever vaccination. This TCR was sampled from a man between 18 and 35 years old who received the YFV17D yellow fever vaccine. CDR3 sequence (DNA): TGTGCCAGCAGCTTAGAAGCGGGGGGTAGCACAGATACGCAGTATTTT. Translated, it gives CASSLEAGGSTDTQYF.